This T cell receptor (beta chain) was recovered during a study of cytotoxic CD8 clonotypes in ibrutinib-treated CLL. General study results and limits: The study found clonality rose at ibrutinib response, then fell toward baseline at progression. Clonality correlated strongly with circulating CD8+ T cells and exceeded age-matched healthy donors at baseline.

Clones were read by immunoSEQ multiplex PCR, and TCRdb kept only the in-frame ones, dropping some. The table has roughly 180,000 clones, about 84% seen once. In regard to this clone: Its antigen is unknown.

V lost 2 bases to trimming and J lost 2 bases, with 13 bases between them. CDR3 size: 16 residues. The material sequenced was PBMCs, taken after 24 months of ibrutinib treatment. This sequence originates from a human donor with chronic lymphocytic leukemia. This sequence joins TRBV23-1 and TRBJ2-1; the D gene is possibly TRBD1 (5 bases). TRBV23-1 is marked as an open reading frame, function uncertain. For the CDR3, the DNA is TGCGCCAGCAGTCAAAAGGTTGACAGAGCCTACAATGAGCAGTTCTTC. It yields the protein CASSQKVDRAYNEQFF.